This TCR beta chain was identified during a study of blood T cell repertoires in COVID-19. Study background: Material from acute and convalescent COVID-19 was sourced from the United States, Italy and Spain. Nucleic acid was either cDNA or gDNA, and it came from T cells, B-cell-depleted T cells, or PBMCs.

V was cut by 0 bases and J by 6 bases, with 12 bases left in between. Germline V gene sequence: CDR1 MGHRA, CDR2 YSYEKL. This CDR3 has 15 amino acids. The count of this clone is one. Profiling relied on immunoSEQ multiplex PCR, and the TCRdb table lists in-frame clones only, not all of them. Counted here are some 240,000 clones, approximately 80% occurring once; the ten biggest clones make up approximately 10%. The TCR was taken from a middle-aged man with active or convalescent COVID-19. Input material: peripheral blood. The chain recombines TRBV4-1 with TRBJ1-5, with a weak D call TRBD1 (5 bases). In DNA form, the CDR3 reads TGCGCCAGCAGCCAAGATCACGCAGGGCTTCAGCCCCAGCATTTT. Protein product: CASSQDHAGLQPQHF.